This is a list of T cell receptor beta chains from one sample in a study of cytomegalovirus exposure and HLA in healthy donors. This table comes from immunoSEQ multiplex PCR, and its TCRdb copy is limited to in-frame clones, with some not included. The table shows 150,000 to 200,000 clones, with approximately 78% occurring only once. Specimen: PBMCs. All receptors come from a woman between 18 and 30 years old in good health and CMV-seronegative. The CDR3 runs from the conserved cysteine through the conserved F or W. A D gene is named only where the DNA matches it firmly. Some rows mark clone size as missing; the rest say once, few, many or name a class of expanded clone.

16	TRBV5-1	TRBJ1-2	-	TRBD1	CASSLEGTGGGYGYTF	TGCGCCAGCAGCTTGGAAGGGACAGGGGGCGGCTATGGCTACACCTTC
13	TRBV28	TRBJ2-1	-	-	CASSRTVLNEQFF	TGTGCCAGCAGCCGGACAGTCCTCAATGAGCAGTTCTTC
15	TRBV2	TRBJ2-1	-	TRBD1	CASSDGQGALNEQFF	TGTGCCAGCAGTGACGGGCAGGGGGCTTTAAATGAGCAGTTCTTC
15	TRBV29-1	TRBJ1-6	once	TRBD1	CSVEPGGTANSPLHF	TGCAGCGTTGAACCGGGTGGGACAGCCAATTCACCCCTCCACTTT
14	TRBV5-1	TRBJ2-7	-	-	CASSLVGSSYEQYF	TGCGCCAGCAGCTTGGTTGGCAGCTCCTACGAGCAGTACTTC
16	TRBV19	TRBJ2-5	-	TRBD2	CASSISTSGYQETQYF	TGTGCCAGTAGTATATCGACTAGCGGCTACCAAGAGACCCAGTACTTC
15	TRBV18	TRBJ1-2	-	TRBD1	CASSPRTGSNYGYTF	TGTGCCAGCTCACCGCGGACAGGGTCTAACTATGGCTACACCTTC
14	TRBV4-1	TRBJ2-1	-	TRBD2	CASSGRGDYNEQFF	TGCGCCAGCAGCGGTCGGGGGGACTACAATGAGCAGTTCTTC
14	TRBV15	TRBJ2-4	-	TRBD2	CATSRPGLAGVLYF	TGTGCCACCAGCAGACCGGGACTAGCGGGGGTTCTCTACTTC
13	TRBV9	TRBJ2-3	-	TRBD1	CASSPGTGGAQYF	TGTGCCAGCAGTCCCGGGACAGGGGGGGCGCAGTATTTT
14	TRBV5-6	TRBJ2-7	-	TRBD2	CASSGGRLTYEQYF	TGTGCCAGCAGCGGCGGGAGACTTACCTACGAGCAGTACTTC
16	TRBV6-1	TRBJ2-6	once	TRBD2	CASSGAGGSGANVLTF	TGTGCCAGCAGTGGGGCGGGAGGATCTGGGGCCAACGTCCTGACTTTC
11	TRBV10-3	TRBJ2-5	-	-	CAISDRETQYF	TGTGCCATCAGTGACAGGGAGACCCAGTACTTC
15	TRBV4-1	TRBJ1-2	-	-	CASSQDTQGVNGYTF	TGCGCCAGCAGCCAAGATACCCAGGGTGTAAATGGCTACACCTTC
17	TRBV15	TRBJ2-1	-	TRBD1	CATSRDLNRGSYNEQFF	TGTGCCACCAGCAGAGATCTAAACAGGGGCTCCTACAATGAGCAGTTCTTC
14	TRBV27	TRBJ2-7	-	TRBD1	CASSRTGNPYEQYF	TGTGCCAGCAGTCGGACAGGGAACCCCTACGAGCAGTACTTC
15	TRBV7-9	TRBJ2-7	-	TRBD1	CSSSLAGTGLYEQYF	TGTTCCAGCAGCTTAGCAGGGACAGGGCTCTACGAGCAGTACTTC
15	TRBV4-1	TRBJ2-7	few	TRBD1	CASSQERGQGDEQYF	TGCGCCAGCAGCCAAGAACGGGGACAGGGGGATGAGCAGTACTTC
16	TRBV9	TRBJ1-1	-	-	CASSPAGVVMNTEAFF	TGTGCCAGCAGCCCCGCGGGGGTTGTGATGAACACTGAAGCTTTCTTT
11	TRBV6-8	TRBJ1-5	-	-	CASSFLTPQHF	TGTGCCAGCAGTTTTCTGACACCCCAGCATTTT
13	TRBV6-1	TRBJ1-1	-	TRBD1	CASSDGTGTEAFF	TGTGCCAGCAGTGATGGGACAGGGACTGAAGCTTTCTTT
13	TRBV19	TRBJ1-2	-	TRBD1	CASSLGQSNGYTF	TGTGCCAGTAGTTTGGGACAGTCGAATGGCTACACCTTC
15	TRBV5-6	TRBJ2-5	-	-	CASSFGTQGGETQYF	TGTGCCAGCAGCTTCGGGACCCAGGGGGGTGAGACCCAGTACTTC
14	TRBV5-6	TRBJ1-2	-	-	CASSLGTATYGYTF	TGTGCCAGCAGCTTGGGGACAGCCACCTATGGCTACACCTTC
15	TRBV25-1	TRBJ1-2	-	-	CASSARDTTNYGYTF	TGTGCCAGCAGTGCCCGGGACACGACTAACTATGGCTACACCTTC
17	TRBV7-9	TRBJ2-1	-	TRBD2	CSSSFPPSGDLNNEQFF	TGTTCCAGCAGCTTCCCCCCTAGCGGGGATCTTAACAATGAGCAGTTCTTC
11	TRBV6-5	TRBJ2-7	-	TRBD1	CASSLGQIIHF	TGTGCCAGCAGTTTGGGACAGATAATACACTTC
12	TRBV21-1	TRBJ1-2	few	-	CASSRQDQGYTF	TGTGCCAGCAGCAGACAGGATCAAGGCTACACCTTC
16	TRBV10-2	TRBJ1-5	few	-	CASSESGSYSNQPQHF	TGCGCCAGCAGTGAGTCCGGTAGCTATAGCAATCAGCCCCAGCATTTT
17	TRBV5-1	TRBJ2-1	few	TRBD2	CASSLAQLAGAYNEQFF	TGCGCCAGCAGCTTGGCTCAACTAGCGGGGGCGTACAATGAGCAGTTCTTC
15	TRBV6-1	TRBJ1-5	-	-	CASSGIGADNQPQHF	TGTGCCAGCAGTGGTATAGGGGCCGACAATCAGCCCCAGCATTTT
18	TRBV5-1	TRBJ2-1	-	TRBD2	CASSLAIFLAGGQDEQFF	TGCGCCAGCAGCTTGGCCATCTTTTTAGCGGGGGGGCAGGATGAGCAGTTCTTC
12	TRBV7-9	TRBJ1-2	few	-	CASSPGTYGYTF	TGTGCCAGCAGCCCCGGGACATATGGCTACACCTTC
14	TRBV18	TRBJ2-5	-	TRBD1	CASSPTGVGETQYF	TGTGCCAGCTCACCAACAGGGGTCGGAGAGACCCAGTACTTC
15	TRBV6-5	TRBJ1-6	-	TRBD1	CASSYYRGLNSPLHF	TGTGCCAGCAGTTACTACAGGGGGCTAAATTCACCCCTCCACTTT
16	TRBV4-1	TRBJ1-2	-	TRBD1	CASSQEGTGRWYGYTF	TGCGCCAGCAGCCAGGAAGGGACAGGGAGGTGGTATGGCTACACCTTC
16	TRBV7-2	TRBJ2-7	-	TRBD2	CASSLVMGLAGIAQYF	TGTGCCAGCAGCTTAGTTATGGGACTAGCGGGGATTGCGCAGTACTTC
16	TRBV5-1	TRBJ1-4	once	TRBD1	CASSAPRGQGTEKLFF	TGCGCCAGCAGCGCACCAAGGGGACAGGGGACTGAAAAACTGTTTTTT
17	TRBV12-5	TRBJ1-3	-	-	CASGLAPRQASGNTIYF	TGTGCTAGTGGTTTGGCACCCCGACAGGCCTCTGGAAACACCATATATTTT
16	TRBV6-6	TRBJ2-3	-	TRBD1	CASSYGTGGRTDTQYF	TGTGCCAGCAGTTACGGGACAGGGGGCCGGACAGATACGCAGTATTTT
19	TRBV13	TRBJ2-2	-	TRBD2	CASSSAFLAGGTNTGELFF	TGTGCCAGCAGCTCCGCTTTTCTAGCGGGAGGAACGAACACCGGGGAGCTGTTTTTT
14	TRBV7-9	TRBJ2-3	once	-	CASSLGFLTDTQYF	TGTGCCAGCAGCCTCGGGTTTCTCACAGATACGCAGTATTTT
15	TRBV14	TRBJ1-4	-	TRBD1	CASSQAGTGYGKLFF	TGTGCCAGCAGCCAAGCTGGGACAGGGTATGGAAAACTGTTTTTT
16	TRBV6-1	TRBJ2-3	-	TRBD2	CASSDPLAGGPDTQYF	TGTGCCAGCAGTGATCCTTTAGCGGGAGGGCCAGATACGCAGTATTTT
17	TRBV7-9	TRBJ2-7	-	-	CSSSDPSIRDKSYEQYF	TGTTCCAGCAGCGACCCGAGTATCCGGGACAAATCCTACGAGCAGTACTTC